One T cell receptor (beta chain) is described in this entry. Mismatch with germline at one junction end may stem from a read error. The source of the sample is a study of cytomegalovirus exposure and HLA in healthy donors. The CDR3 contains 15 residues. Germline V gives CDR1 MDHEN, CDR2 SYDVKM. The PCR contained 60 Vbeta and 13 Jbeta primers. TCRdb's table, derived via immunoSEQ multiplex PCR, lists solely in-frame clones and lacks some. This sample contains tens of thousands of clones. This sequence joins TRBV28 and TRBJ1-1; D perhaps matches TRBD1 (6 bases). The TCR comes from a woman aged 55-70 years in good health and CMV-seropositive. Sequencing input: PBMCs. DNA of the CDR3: TGTGCCAGCCGTACCCCACAGGGAAAGAACGCTGAAGCTTTCTTT. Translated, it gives CASRTPQGKNAEAFF.